The 17 T cell receptor beta chains below were found in one sample sequenced in a study of Ad26.COV2.S vaccination and SARS-CoV-2 variants. Repertoires were generated with immunoSEQ multiplex PCR, while TCRdb's copy carries only in-frame clones and drops some. The table lists about 350,000 clones, around 89% of them singletons. Treatment noted: about 20 received Ad26.COV2.S at low or high dose, single or two shots; several received placebo; per-sample allocation not given. Sampling occurred on day 63 after the first vaccine or placebo injection. The input for sequencing was peripheral blood, taken in a trial of Ad26.COV2.S vaccine versus placebo. Receptors were obtained from a person between 18 and 59 years old who received the Ad26.COV2.S COVID-19 vaccine or a placebo.

The chain couples TRBV5-1 to TRBJ2-2; 9 bases align to TRBD1. CDR3 length equals 15 residues. Trimming cost V 3 bases and J 3 bases; bases outside gene matches: 3. Germline V lookup: CDR1 SGHRS, CDR2 YFSETQ. For the CDR3, the DNA is TGCGCCAGCAGCTGGAGGGACAGGGACACCGGGGAGCTGTTTTTT. Translating it yields CASSWRDRDTGELFF.

The chain employs TRBV20-1 and TRBJ1-1; a possible D gene is TRBD1 (5 bases). Germline-derived CDR1 and CDR2 are DFQATT and SNEGSKA (reference sequence). The V gene lost 5 bases and the J gene lost 1 base, with 5 bases spanning the gap. The CDR3 runs to 11 residues. The CDR3 nucleotides read TGCAGTGCTGGACAGAACACTGAAGCTTTCTTT. Its protein is CSAGQNTEAFF.

The gene calls are TRBV7-9 and TRBJ2-3, with no clear D. The germline V gene encodes CDR1 SEHNR and CDR2 FQNEAQ (reference sequence). Trimming shortened V by 7 bases and J by 0 bases, and 11 bases separated the two germline ends. The CDR3 is 14 amino acids. This chain's CDR3 is CASNTVSSTDTQYF. The CDR3 bases are TGTGCCAGCAATACGGTCAGCAGCACAGATACGCAGTATTTT.

This sequence joins TRBV27 and TRBJ1-6; D ambiguous. Trimming took 4 bases from V and 6 from J, leaving 13 bases between them. Germline V gives CDR1 MNHEY, CDR2 SMNVEV (reference sequence). This CDR3 has 15 residues. The CDR3 DNA sequence: TGTGCCAGCAGTTCGGACTGGACGAGTAATTCACCCCTCCACTTT. It encodes CASSSDWTSNSPLHF.

The J gene is TRBJ2-5, the V gene TRBV5-5; 11 bases agree with TRBD2. From germline, CDR1 is SGHKS and CDR2 YYEKEE (reference sequence). There are 19 residues in the CDR3. The junction had 13 bases not matched to a gene; V was cut back by 0 bases and J by 3 bases. The CDR3 DNA reads as TGTGCCAGCAGCTTGGAAGCGGGCGCTAGCGGGGGGTACAAAGAGACCCAGTACTTC. Translation gives CASSLEAGASGGYKETQYF.

A single count supports this clone. This sequence joins TRBV5-6 and TRBJ2-7; possibly TRBD2 for D (5 bases). The germline gives CDR1 SGHDT, CDR2 YYEEEE. Deletions cut 3 bases from V and 1 base from J, with 8 bases between. The CDR3 consists of 13 residues. The CDR3 is CASSYGNSYEQYF. CDR3 nucleotide sequence: TGTGCCAGCAGCTACGGGAATTCCTACGAGCAGTACTTC.

The V call is TRBV5-1, the J call TRBJ2-2; D possibly corresponds to TRBD1 (6 bases). V was clipped by 3 bases and J by 5 bases, with 11 bases between them. CDR1 is SGHRS, CDR2 YFSETQ, per germline. The CDR3 has 14 amino acids. CDR3 protein: CASSWATGTGELFF. The CDR3 DNA sequence: TGCGCCAGCAGCTGGGCCACAGGGACCGGGGAGCTGTTTTTT.

CDR3 residues: CASSEPSTGIAYNEQFF. CDR3 nucleotides: TGTGCCAGCAGTGAACCCTCCACAGGGATCGCCTACAATGAGCAGTTCTTC. The chain recombines TRBV6-1 with TRBJ2-1; TRBD1 is a possible D gene (6 bases). Deletions cut 2 bases from V and 2 bases from J, with 16 bases between. CDR3 length: 17 amino acids. Germline CDR1 MNHNS, CDR2 SASEGT.

This clone was seen just once. The V and J genes are TRBV2 and TRBJ2-3; 9 bases align to TRBD1. Germline assignment: CDR1 SNHLY and CDR2 FYNNEI. The V gene end was trimmed by 4 bases and the J gene end by 1 base; junction bases not matched to a gene: 0. The CDR3 is 14 amino acids. The CDR3, as DNA: TGTGCCAGCAGTGGGACAGGGGGCACAGATACGCAGTATTTT. Translating it yields CASSGTGGTDTQYF.

The chain carries TRBV5-1 and TRBJ1-1; TRBD1 might be the D (6 bases). Trimming pared 5 bases from V and 1 base from J, leaving 9 bases between. Germline lookup yields CDR1 SGHRS and CDR2 YFSETQ. The CDR3 totals 13 residues. CDR3 in DNA: TGCGCCAGCAGGGGGGACACGAACACTGAAGCTTTCTTT. Protein: CASRGDTNTEAFF.

The chain links TRBV7-8 to TRBJ2-1; 12 bases align to TRBD1. CDR3 length equals 16 residues. V gave up 6 bases and J gave up 6 bases; unmatched junction bases: 9. Germline CDR1 is SGHVS and CDR2 is FQNEAQ. The CDR3 spells CASRSLRDRGPNEQFF. CDR3 DNA sequence: TGTGCCAGCAGATCGCTCCGGGACAGGGGGCCCAATGAGCAGTTCTTC.

This sequence joins TRBV19 and TRBJ2-1; 9 nucleotides line up with TRBD2. V lost 4 bases to trimming and J lost 5 bases; unmatched junction nucleotides: 12. The V gene's germline CDR1 is LNHDA and CDR2 SQIVND (reference sequence). CDR3 length equals 17 residues. The CDR3 bases are TGTGCCAGTAGTAAGGCCGTTGGGTTAGCGGGGGACAATGAGCAGTTCTTC. Translating gives CASSKAVGLAGDNEQFF.

The chain links TRBV7-2 to TRBJ2-5, with a tentative D call TRBD2 (6 bases). The CDR3 extends over 14 amino acids. V was shortened by 5 bases and J by 4 bases, with 14 bases between the two germline ends. Germline values: CDR1 SGHTA, CDR2 FQGNSA. The CDR3 loop reads CASSIVFGGETQYF. The CDR3 bases are TGTGCCAGCAGCATAGTCTTCGGGGGAGAGACCCAGTACTTC.

The gene calls are TRBV11-3 and TRBJ2-5; TRBD2 matches at 12 bases. CDR1 is SGHNT and CDR2 is YENEEA in the germline V gene. This CDR3 region has 15 residues. V lost 5 bases to trimming and J lost 5 bases; unmatched junction nucleotides: 6. CDR3 residues: CASSETSGRGETQYF. CDR3 nucleotides: TGTGCCAGCAGCGAGACTAGCGGGAGAGGTGAGACCCAGTACTTC.

The chain employs TRBV4-1 and TRBJ1-5; TRBD1 agrees at 7 bases. The CDR3 contains 15 residues. J gave up 4 bases and V 3 bases, and 6 bases lay outside the gene matches. Germline assignment: CDR1 MGHRA and CDR2 YSYEKL. CDR3 amino acids: CASSHVTGSNQPQHF. DNA for the CDR3: TGCGCCAGCAGCCACGTGACAGGGTCTAATCAGCCCCAGCATTTT.

The genes are TRBV4-1 and TRBJ2-5; D gene uncertain. Trimming stripped 6 bases from V and 1 base from J, with 9 bases between. CDR3 size: 13 residues. CDR1 MGHRA and CDR2 YSYEKL come from the germline V gene. In nucleotides, the CDR3 is TGCGCCAGCAGGGGTCAAAGCCAAGAGACCCAGTACTTC. Translated, it gives CASRGQSQETQYF.

The V gene is TRBV5-6, the J gene TRBJ1-3, with a tentative D call TRBD1 (5 bases). The CDR3 has 14 amino acids. The germline V gene encodes CDR1 SGHDT and CDR2 YYEEEE. Deletions cut 1 base from V and 2 bases from J, with 7 bases between. CDR3 sequence reads: CASSLRGAGNTIYF. CDR3 in DNA: TGTGCCAGCAGCTTGAGAGGGGCTGGAAACACCATATATTTT.